The 4 T cell receptor beta chains below all came from one sample that was sequenced in a study of T-cell reconstitution after alpha-beta-depleted transplantation in children. TCRbeta library preparation incorporated unique molecular identifiers. TCRdb re-called the PCR reads with MiXCR, one entry per CDR3 protein. The profile shows just under 550,000 distinct CDR3 sequences, about a sixth of them singletons. The sequenced sample was PBMCs from the stem cell graft donor, obtained from the stem cell graft. The origin of the receptors is a human donor who donated a stem cell graft to a child with acute lymphoblastic leukemia.

Concerning this clonotype itself: A much bigger clone sits one base away, suggesting this may be a read error. V and J are TRBV5-1 and TRBJ2-5; 7 bases are a match to TRBD1. The germline CDR1 and CDR2 sequences are SGHRS and YFSETQ. Unmatched junction bases numbered 4, after V lost 0 bases and J lost 2 bases. The CDR3 is 15 amino acids. CDR3 protein: CASSLGDREQETQYF. The CDR3 nucleotides are TGCGCCAGCAGCTTGGGGGACAGAGAGCAAGAGACCCAGTACTTC.

The chain combines TRBV7-9 with TRBJ2-7, with 9 positions matching TRBD2. The germline CDR1 and CDR2 sequences are SEHNR and FQNEAQ (reference sequence). CDR3 size: 12 residues. CDR3 sequence reads: CATSGGIYEQYF. The CDR3 region has the DNA TGTGCGACTAGCGGAGGGATTTACGAGCAGTACTTC.

Turning to this clonotype: The germline gene is not matched at one end of the junction; a read error may be the cause. This chain links TRBV7-9 with TRBJ2-5, with 7 bases aligning to TRBD1. The length of the CDR3 is 17 residues. From germline, CDR1 is SEHNR and CDR2 FQNEAQ (reference sequence). CDR3 bases: TGTGCCAGCAGCGTAGCTCTCGCCCCCAGGGGGCAAGAGACCCAGTACTTC. It is translated as CASSVALAPRGQETQYF.

The chain is built from TRBV19 and TRBJ1-1, with D perhaps TRBD1 (6 bases). Between the trimmed V and J ends, which lost 3 bases and 1 base, there was a span of 15 bases. This CDR3 contains 16 residues. The germline V gene encodes CDR1 LNHDA and CDR2 SQIVND (reference sequence). The CDR3 nucleotides read TGTGCCAGTAGTATTGGCAGGGACAAGGCGAACACTGAAGCTTTCTTT. Protein product: CASSIGRDKANTEAFF.